The 9 T cell receptor beta chains below all came from one sample that was sequenced in a study of control samples from healthy donors and cancer patients (TCRdb year 2020). The library was generated by the immunoSEQ multiplex PCR assay. In TCRdb, the immuneACCESS table is reduced to in-frame sequences with V and J assigned. These tables do not hold every clone; where another copy was compared, an unresolved V gene accounts for under half, and the others remain unexplained. The sample has about 250,000 clones on record, approximately 80% of them singletons. The ten largest make up less than 15% of the sample. The specimen sequenced was PBMCs. These receptors were taken from a woman in her sixties or seventies with lung cancer.

As DNA, the CDR3 is TGCAGCGTCAGACAGGGTTATAATTCACCCCTCCACTTT. Residues: CSVRQGYNSPLHF. The chain links TRBV29-1 to TRBJ1-6; 7 nucleotides align to TRBD1. CDR1 and CDR2 from the germline V gene are SQVTM and ANQGSEA. After removal of 6 bases from V and 4 bases from J, the junction contained 3 bases not matched to a gene. This CDR3 contains 13 residues.

The rearrangement uses TRBV29-1 and TRBJ2-7; the D call may be TRBD1 or TRBD2 (5 bases each). CDR3 length equals 12 residues. Germline V gene data show CDR1 as SQVTM and CDR2 as ANQGSEA. V gave up 4 bases and J gave up 2 bases, with 9 bases separating them. DNA for the CDR3: TGCAGCGTTGGAGGGGAAACCTACGAGCAGTACTTC. It codes for CSVGGETYEQYF.

This clone was seen more than once but under ten times. This rearrangement joins TRBV11-2 to TRBJ1-3; D remains ambiguous. CDR3 length: 15 amino acids. Germline loops: CDR1 SGHAT, CDR2 FQNNGV. The V end lost 5 bases, the J end lost 5 bases, and 16 bases lay between the germline ends. CDR3 in amino acids: CASSRTVDSRNTIYF. Here the CDR3 DNA reads TGTGCCAGCAGCCGGACGGTCGACTCGAGAAACACCATATATTTT.

This chain joins TRBV9 and TRBJ2-1, with D hard to call. This CDR3 region has 15 residues. Germline CDR1 and CDR2: SGDLS and YYNGEE. V was trimmed by 0 bases and J by 2 bases, leaving 9 bases between them. The chain's CDR3 is CASSVAAEPYNEQFF. For the CDR3, the DNA is TGTGCCAGCAGCGTAGCGGCGGAGCCCTACAATGAGCAGTTCTTC.

This clone was seen only a few times. Other DNA sequences of this sample code for an identical CDR3. The V and J genes are TRBV5-1 and TRBJ2-5; D possibly uses TRBD1 or TRBD2 (6 bases each). Germline V gives CDR1 SGHRS, CDR2 YFSETQ. The CDR3 extends over 13 amino acids. V gave up 5 bases and J gave up 1 base, with 9 bases separating them. Here the CDR3 reads CASRQGLQETQYF. In nucleotides, the CDR3 is TGCGCCAGCAGACAGGGACTCCAAGAGACCCAGTACTTC.

This chain links TRBV7-9 with TRBJ1-2, with unresolved D. The CDR3 loop spans 13 amino acids. Per germline, CDR1 SEHNR and CDR2 FQNEAQ (reference sequence). The V end was cut by 6 bases, the J end by 3 bases, with 11 bases between. CDR3 sequence: CASSLDGDYGYTF. CDR3 in DNA: TGTGCCAGCAGTCTCGACGGCGACTATGGCTACACCTTC.

This chain connects TRBV5-5 to TRBJ2-1; 10 bases fit TRBD2. CDR1 and CDR2 (germline): SGHKS, YYEKEE (reference sequence). V lost 9 bases to trimming and J lost 9 bases; unmatched junction nucleotides: 18. The CDR3 sequence is 16 residues long. The CDR3 protein is CATKQALAGNPREQFF. The DNA for the CDR3 is TGTGCCACCAAGCAGGCACTAGCGGGAAACCCTCGTGAGCAGTTCTTC.

The J gene is TRBJ2-7, the V gene TRBV11-3, with D hard to call. Germline V lookup: CDR1 SGHNT, CDR2 YENEEA. V gave up 2 bases and J gave up 5 bases, with 19 bases separating them. CDR3 size: 16 residues. CDR3 residues: CASSLSDPWGNDEQYF. CDR3 DNA sequence: TGTGCCAGCAGCTTATCCGATCCTTGGGGTAACGACGAGCAGTACTTC.

The chain carries TRBV5-1 and TRBJ1-2, with D maybe TRBD1 (5 bases). Trimming took off 4 bases at V and 8 bases at J, with 15 bases between the two ends. The CDR3 loop spans 13 amino acids. Germline V gene lookup returns CDR1 SGHRS and CDR2 YFSETQ. CDR3 bases: TGCGCCAGCAGCCCCGGGGACCCTCCGGGCTACACCTTC. It encodes CASSPGDPPGYTF. Using reference TRBV5-1 and TRBJ1-2 for the parts outside the CDR3, the full variable domain is KAGVTQTPRYLIKTRGQQVTLSCSPISGHRSVSWYQQTPGQGLQFLFEYFSETQRNKGNFPGRFSGRQFSNSRSEMNVSTLELGDSALYLCASSPGDPPGYTFGSGTRLTVV.